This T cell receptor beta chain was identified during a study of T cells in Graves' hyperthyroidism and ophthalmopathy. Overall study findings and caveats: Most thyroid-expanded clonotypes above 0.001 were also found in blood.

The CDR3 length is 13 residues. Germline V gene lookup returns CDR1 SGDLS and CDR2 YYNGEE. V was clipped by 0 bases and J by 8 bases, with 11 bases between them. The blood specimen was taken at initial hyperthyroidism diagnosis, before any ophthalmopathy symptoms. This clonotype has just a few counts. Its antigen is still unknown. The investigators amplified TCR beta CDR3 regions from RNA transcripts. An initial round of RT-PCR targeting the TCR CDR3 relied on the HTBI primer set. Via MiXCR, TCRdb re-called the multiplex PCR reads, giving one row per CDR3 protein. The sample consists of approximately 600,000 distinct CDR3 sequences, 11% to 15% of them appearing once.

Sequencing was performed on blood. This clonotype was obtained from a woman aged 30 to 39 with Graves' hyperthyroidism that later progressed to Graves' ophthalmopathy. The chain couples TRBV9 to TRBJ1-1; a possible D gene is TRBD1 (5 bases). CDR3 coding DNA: TGTGCCAGCAGCGTAGAGGCCCGGGGGGAAGCTTTCTTT. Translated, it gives CASSVEARGEAFF.